This T cell receptor (beta chain) was documented in a study of blood T cell repertoires in COVID-19. For the study at large: The United States, Italy and Spain supplied acute and convalescent COVID-19 samples. From T cells, B-cell-depleted T cells, or PBMCs came the material, which was cDNA or gDNA.

Germline-derived CDR1 and CDR2 are PRHDT and FYEKMQ (reference sequence). The CDR3 loop spans 14 amino acids. Trimming took off 5 bases at V and 2 bases at J, with 12 bases between the two ends. Original data processing: The assay estimated nucleated cells by amplifying reference gene primers. The data were produced by immunoSEQ multiplex PCR, yet TCRdb's version contains in-frame clones alone and is incomplete. V, J and clone size reflect that table, while D and trimming were determined from the DNA. The sample has roughly 120,000 clones; roughly 85% are singletons. The Seattle patients joined while their infection was active and were tracked longitudinally afterward.

The chain is built from TRBV13 and TRBJ2-5; D possibly corresponds to TRBD1 (6 bases). The source material was peripheral blood. The TCR originated in a woman aged 80 or older with COVID-19, enrolled during active disease. CDR3 nucleotides: TGTGCCAGCAGCCAGCGGACAGTTCAAGAGACCCAGTACTTC. Protein: CASSQRTVQETQYF.